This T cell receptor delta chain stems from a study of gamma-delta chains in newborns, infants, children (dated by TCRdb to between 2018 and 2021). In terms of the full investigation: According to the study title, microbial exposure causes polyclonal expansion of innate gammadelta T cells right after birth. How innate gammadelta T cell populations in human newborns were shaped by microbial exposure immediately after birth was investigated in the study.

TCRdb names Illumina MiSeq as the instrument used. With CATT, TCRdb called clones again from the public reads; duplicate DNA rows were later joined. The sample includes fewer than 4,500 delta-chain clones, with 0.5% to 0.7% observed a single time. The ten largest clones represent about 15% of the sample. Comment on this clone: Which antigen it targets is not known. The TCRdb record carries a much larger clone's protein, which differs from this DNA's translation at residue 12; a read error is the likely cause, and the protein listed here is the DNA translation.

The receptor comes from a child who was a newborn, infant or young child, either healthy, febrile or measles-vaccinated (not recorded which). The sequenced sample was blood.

This receptor has the CDR3 CACDTAGGIAWGTRQMFF. The nucleotide sequence reads TGTGCCTGTGACACCGCTGGGGGAATCGCCTGGGGCACCCGACAGATGTTTTTC. The V gene is TRDV2 and the J gene is TRDJ3; TRDD3 fits 8 bases in the junction. Taken from cysteine to phenylalanine, the CDR3 has 18 residues. Just the 54-base CDR3 DNA is kept, in frame starting at base 1. According to the germline V gene, CDR1 reads GEAIGNYY and CDR2 reads EKD.